The table lists the clone carrying this TCR beta chain with a few counts. Libraries were prepared by immunoSEQ multiplex PCR; TCRdb keeps only in-frame clonotypes and omits some of them. The repertoire holds under 250,000 clones, with 80% to 85% as singletons. CDR1 and CDR2 from the germline V gene are KGHSH and LQKENI. This CDR3 is built from 13 residues. With 0 bases removed from V and 0 bases from J, the gap between germline ends came to 2 bases. The data stem from a study of blood T cell repertoires in COVID-19. The chain is built from TRBV18 and TRBJ1-1; the D is unclear. The receptor comes from a woman aged 18-30 years with acute or convalescent COVID-19. The sequencing sample was made of peripheral blood. The CDR3 loop reads CASSPPVNTEAFF. DNA for the CDR3: TGTGCCAGCTCACCACCCGTGAACACTGAAGCTTTCTTT. Complete variable domain (other parts from reference TRBV18 and TRBJ1-1): NAGVMQNPRHLVRRRGQEARLRCSPMKGHSHVYWYRQLPEEGLKFMVYLQKENIIDESGMPKERFSAEFPKEGPSILRIQQVVRGDSAAYFCASSPPVNTEAFFGQGTRLTVV.